One sample yielded the 19 T cell receptor beta chains listed below, sequenced in a study of T cell changes during pregnancy in multiple sclerosis. Some clones are missing from TCRdb's copy, which holds only in-frame ones; the method was immunoSEQ multiplex PCR. The profile covers tens of thousands of clones, with 90% appearing a single time and 3.3% taken by the ten largest. The sequenced sample was peripheral blood, obtained in the first trimester of pregnancy. These receptors originate from a female donor in good health, enrolled as a control in a pregnancy study.

The chain joins TRBV5-6 to TRBJ2-1, with 12 bases that match TRBD2. J was trimmed by 6 bases and V by 2 bases; bases with no gene match: 9. The CDR3 loop spans 17 amino acids. From germline, CDR1 is SGHDT and CDR2 YYEEEE. CDR3 sequence (DNA): TGTGCCAGCAGCTTACGGACTAGCGGGAAGAGGTTCAATGAGCAGTTCTTC. The encoded protein is CASSLRTSGKRFNEQFF.

The V gene is TRBV7-2, the J gene TRBJ2-7; 10 positions agree with TRBD2. J lost 1 base, V lost 0 bases, and 9 bases had no gene match. The CDR3 consists of 18 residues. Per germline, CDR1 SGHTA and CDR2 FQGNSA. In DNA, the CDR3 is TGTGCCAGCAGCTTAGCGGAGCTAGCGGGAGCCCGTTCCTACGAGCAGTACTTC. It is translated as CASSLAELAGARSYEQYF.

The rearrangement uses TRBV7-3 and TRBJ2-3; 10 bases match TRBD1. CDR1 SGHTA and CDR2 FQGTGA come from the germline V gene. CDR3 length: 15 residues. V lost 2 bases to trimming and J lost 4 bases; unmatched junction nucleotides: 3. CDR3 sequence (DNA): TGTGCCAGCAGCTTACTGGACAGGGGGTCAGATACGCAGTATTTT. Translating it yields CASSLLDRGSDTQYF.

The chain links TRBV18 to TRBJ1-6; D is ambiguous. The germline gives CDR1 KGHSH, CDR2 LQKENI. The CDR3 has 15 amino acids. The ends were cut back, 2 bases at V and 8 bases at J, with 13 bases in the middle. CDR3 protein: CASSPGPGLHSPLHF. In DNA form, the CDR3 reads TGTGCCAGCTCACCAGGCCCGGGTCTCCATTCACCCCTCCACTTT.

This rearrangement joins TRBV5-1 to TRBJ2-1; D may be TRBD2 (6 bases). Per the germline V gene, CDR1 is SGHRS and CDR2 is YFSETQ. This CDR3 contains 14 residues. Trimming removed 1 base at V and 8 bases at J, with 13 bases between. Written as DNA, the CDR3 is TGCGCCAGCAGCTTGACGGCGGGAAAGGATGAGCAGTTCTTC. Translating it yields CASSLTAGKDEQFF.

This chain links TRBV2 with TRBJ1-4; 7 bases map to TRBD1. The CDR3 runs 15 residues. V dropped 4 bases and J dropped 4; count of bases not matched to a gene: 6. Germline loops: CDR1 SNHLY, CDR2 FYNNEI. CDR3 coding DNA: TGTGCCAGCAGTGGACGCGGACAGGATAATGAAAAACTGTTTTTT. The encoded protein is CASSGRGQDNEKLFF. The full variable domain, rest sourced from reference TRBV2 and TRBJ1-4, is EPEVTQTPSHQVTQMGQEVILRCVPISNHLYFYWYRQILGQKVEFLVSFYNNEISEKSEIFDDQFSVERPDGSNFTLKIRSTKLEDSAMYFCASSGRGQDNEKLFFGSGTQLSVL.

V gene TRBV25-1 combines with J gene TRBJ1-2; 8 bases are a match to TRBD1. The CDR3 covers 13 residues. V was clipped by 4 bases and J by 6 bases; unmatched bases: 4. CDR1 and CDR2 from the germline V gene are MGHDK and SYGVNS. CDR3 sequence (DNA): TGTGCCAGCAGTGGGACAGGGACCCATGGCTACACCTTC. It translates to CASSGTGTHGYTF.

This clone has only one observation. V is TRBV7-2 and J is TRBJ2-7; D gene ambiguous. The CDR3 has 15 amino acids. The V end was cut by 0 bases, the J end by 0 bases, with 9 bases between. CDR1 is SGHTA, CDR2 FQGNSA, per germline. The CDR3 loop reads CASSLAPPSSYEQYF. The CDR3 DNA sequence: TGTGCCAGCAGCTTAGCGCCACCTAGCTCCTACGAGCAGTACTTC. Complete variable domain (other parts from reference TRBV7-2 and TRBJ2-7): GAGVSQSPSNKVTEKGKDVELRCDPISGHTALYWYRQSLGQGLEFLIYFQGNSAPDKSGLPSDRFSAERTGGSVSTLTIQRTQQEDSAVYLCASSLAPPSSYEQYFGPGTRLTVT.

The CDR3 sequence: CASSELGGYTEAFF. In DNA, the CDR3 is TGTGCCAGCAGTGAATTAGGAGGGTACACTGAAGCTTTCTTT. The chain recombines TRBV25-1 with TRBJ1-1; D call uncertain. V lost 1 base and J lost 3, with 9 bases in between. CDR3 length: 14 residues. Germline V CDR1 and CDR2: MGHDK, SYGVNS.

The V call is TRBV7-3, the J call TRBJ1-1; 9 nucleotides agree with TRBD1. Losses at the gene ends were 5 bases for V and 7 bases for J; bases not matched to a gene: 2. Germline CDR1 is SGHTA and CDR2 is FQGTGA. This CDR3 region has 12 residues. CDR3 loop: CASSEDRGEAFF. CDR3 bases: TGTGCCAGCAGCGAGGACAGGGGTGAAGCTTTCTTT.

This chain links TRBV28 with TRBJ2-1, with 8 positions matching TRBD1. Trimming removed 5 bases from V and 3 bases from J; junction bases left unmatched: 6. The germline gives CDR1 MDHEN, CDR2 SYDVKM. CDR3 length: 15 residues. CDR3 coding DNA: TGTGCCAGCAGTCAAACAGGGGGTGGCTACAATGAGCAGTTCTTC. It codes for CASSQTGGGYNEQFF.

The gene calls are TRBV6-1 and TRBJ2-3; maybe TRBD1 (6 bases). Germline assignment: CDR1 MNHNS and CDR2 SASEGT. V lost 5 bases and J lost 1, with 10 bases in between. The CDR3 has 14 residues. Here the CDR3 reads CASSTRGGTDTQYF. In DNA form, the CDR3 reads TGTGCCAGCAGTACCAGGGGTGGCACAGATACGCAGTATTTT.

V is TRBV10-3 and J is TRBJ2-7; D uncertain. There are 11 residues in the CDR3. Per germline, CDR1 ENHRY and CDR2 SYGVKD. The V end lost 3 bases, the J end lost 3 bases, and 3 bases lay between the germline ends. Here the CDR3 reads CAISDVYEQYF. In DNA, the CDR3 is TGTGCCATCAGTGACGTCTACGAGCAGTACTTC.

The chain couples TRBV5-6 to TRBJ1-3; 9 positions match TRBD1. Germline V gene lookup returns CDR1 SGHDT and CDR2 YYEEEE. This CDR3 has 16 residues. V gave up 4 bases and J gave up 0 bases; unmatched junction bases: 5. This CDR3 is CASSGQGRYSGNTIYF. The CDR3 bases are TGTGCCAGCAGCGGACAGGGGCGATACTCTGGAAACACCATATATTTT.

This clone was detected once. The chain uses TRBV6-1 and TRBJ1-2; TRBD1 might be the D (5 bases). The CDR3 runs to 16 residues. Germline V gene sequence: CDR1 MNHNS, CDR2 SASEGT. Trimming pared 4 bases from V and 4 bases from J, leaving 19 bases between. Written as DNA, the CDR3 is TGTGCCAGCAGTGTAACGGACACGCAACTGCCCTATGGCTACACCTTC. It codes for CASSVTDTQLPYGYTF.

The chain links TRBV6-6 to TRBJ2-1; D call uncertain. Germline V gene data show CDR1 as MNHNY and CDR2 as SVGAGI (reference sequence). Trimming removed 7 bases at V and 6 bases at J, with 10 bases between. The CDR3 sequence is 12 residues long. The CDR3 protein is CASTAFGNEQFF. DNA of the CDR3: TGTGCCAGCACTGCATTCGGCAATGAGCAGTTCTTC.

The chain has TRBV11-3 and TRBJ2-7, with TRBD2 as a possible D gene (6 bases). The CDR3 sequence is 13 residues long. Trimming removed 5 bases from V and 5 bases from J, with 13 bases in between. Germline V gene lookup returns CDR1 SGHNT and CDR2 YENEEA. In nucleotides, the CDR3 is TGTGCCAGCAGCCCCAAAGGAGGGGACGAGCAGTACTTC. This encodes CASSPKGGDEQYF.

V usage is TRBV25-1 and J usage is TRBJ2-7; a possible D gene is TRBD2 (6 bases). Germline values: CDR1 MGHDK, CDR2 SYGVNS. The V end was cut by 4 bases, the J end by 0 bases, with 13 bases between. The CDR3 contains 15 residues. The CDR3 coding sequence is TGTGCCAGCAGTGCCACTAGCACGAGCTCCTACGAGCAGTACTTC. Translated: CASSATSTSSYEQYF.

The chain combines TRBV2 with TRBJ2-1; 9 bases are a match to TRBD2. Germline assignment: CDR1 SNHLY and CDR2 FYNNEI. V gave up 2 bases and J gave up 7 bases; unmatched junction bases: 15. The CDR3 has 18 residues. DNA for the CDR3: TGTGCCAGCAGTGAATATAGCGGGAGTCGACGAGTTGAGAATGAGCAGTTCTTC. This translates into CASSEYSGSRRVENEQFF. The variable domain in full, completed from reference TRBV2 and TRBJ2-1, reads EPEVTQTPSHQVTQMGQEVILRCVPISNHLYFYWYRQILGQKVEFLVSFYNNEISEKSEIFDDQFSVERPDGSNFTLKIRSTKLEDSAMYFCASSEYSGSRRVENEQFFGPGTRLTVL.